This T cell receptor (beta chain) was sequenced during a study of cytomegalovirus exposure and HLA in healthy donors. About the research overall: Of all 400 or so donors who were genotyped, 75% to 90% belonged to the Caucasian-associated ancestry cluster. Study conclusions and caveats: Specificity of a few CMV-associated chains for CMV antigens was verified in vitro. Researchers reported in a later analysis that common viral pathogens appeared linked to several top clusters.

This CDR3 is built from 14 residues. V lost 0 bases and J lost 6, with 10 bases in between. CDR1 is SGHRS and CDR2 is YFSETQ in the germline V gene. A word on this clone: The antigen is not known.

PCR amplification relied on 60 Vbeta primers (plus 13 Jbeta primers). Assay used: immunoSEQ multiplex PCR; TCRdb lists only in-frame clones, some missing. The sample records approximately 150,000 clones, around 77% being singletons. The TCR originated in a man in his thirties or forties in good health and CMV-seropositive. The chain couples TRBV5-1 to TRBJ2-4; D may be TRBD1 (5 bases). The sequencing sample was made of PBMCs. The CDR3 DNA follows: TGCGCCAGCAGCTTGGGTACAGGCCTAAACATTCAGTACTTC. This sequence encodes CASSLGTGLNIQYF.